A single T cell receptor (beta chain) is shown here with its context. Trimming took 4 bases from V and 7 from J; bases not matched to a gene: 12. From germline, CDR1 is SGHDT and CDR2 YYEEEE. This CDR3 is 16 amino acids long. The data are from a study of blood T cell repertoires in COVID-19. Across the study: Sources were T cells, B-cell-depleted T cells, or PBMCs; the material itself was cDNA or gDNA.

The data were produced by immunoSEQ multiplex PCR, yet TCRdb's version contains in-frame clones alone and is incomplete. The table lists some 56,000 clones, about 76% of them singletons. The chain combines TRBV5-6 with TRBJ1-4, with 8 positions matching TRBD1. The sequencing sample was made of peripheral blood. The source is a woman of 80 years or more with active or convalescent COVID-19. CDR3 sequence: CASSTDRGGLAEKLFF. The CDR3 DNA is TGTGCCAGCAGCACCGACAGGGGAGGTCTTGCTGAAAAACTGTTTTTT.